This TCR beta chain was sequenced in a study of T cell repertoires in cytomegalovirus infection. At the level of the study: TCR beta signatures that were public indicated CMV infection and matching HLA type.

TCRdb reanalysed the reads using MiXCR and keeps one entry per CDR3 protein. The table lists a few hundred thousand distinct CDR3 sequences, approximately 10% of them singletons. Study-level results: CMV-specific TCR beta clonotypes restricted by HLA-C dominated the ex vivo response.

Ten or more counts support this clonotype. Its matching antigen is unknown. Germline lookup yields CDR1 SGHTA and CDR2 FQGNSA. The junction had 2 bases not matched to a gene; V was cut back by 3 bases and J by 6 bases. The CDR3 consists of 14 residues. Sequenced material: PBMCs. The TCR comes from a human donor in good health (CMV status not recorded). Some clones in this sample may be carry-over from other donors' samples. The chain couples TRBV7-2 to TRBJ1-6; TRBD1 matches 7 bases. This CDR3 reads CASSLSGGNSPLHF. CDR3 nucleotides: TGTGCCAGCAGCTTGTCAGGGGGTAATTCACCCCTCCACTTT.